This T cell receptor (beta chain) was identified in a study of CD8 T cell repertoires and HIV-1 epitope variants. The wider study: Twenty-five autologous and known Gag and Nef epitope variant peptides each stimulated T cells separately. Tested: three Gag epitope families, Nef HW9 and YT9.

Findings and limits, study-wide: Most of the nine antigen-specific clonotypes appeared cross-reactive to autologous or escape variants.

Method: immunoSEQ multiplex PCR; TCRdb's copy keeps in-frame clones and lacks some. The table shows approximately 5,000 clones, with around 60% occurring only once. About this clone itself: Antigen: not known.

The germline V gene has CDR1 SGDLS and CDR2 YYNGEE. This CDR3 region has 15 residues. The V end was cut by 2 bases, the J end by 2 bases, with 11 bases between. J is TRBJ2-1 and V is TRBV9; D is undetermined. The sequence was obtained from a male donor with HIV. The sequencing input was cultured CD8+ T cells derived from PBMCs. CDR3 nucleotide sequence: TGTGCCAGCAGCGTCGACCCAGCGACCTACAATGAGCAGTTCTTC. Protein product: CASSVDPATYNEQFF.